This passage covers 8 T cell receptor beta chains from one sample sequenced in a study of blood T cells in healthy people across ages. Primed by a sample-barcoded 5' primer and a J-beta primer mix, a second PCR proceeded for 7 to 11 cycles. MiXCR, applied by TCRdb to the 5' RACE reads, yields one record per CDR3 protein. The profile covers roughly 730,000 distinct CDR3 sequences, with roughly 56% appearing a single time and roughly 25% taken by the ten largest. The source material was blood. The receptors originated from a man between 35 and 55 years old in good health.

This clonotype was picked up a small number of times. The chain is built from TRBV20-1 and TRBJ2-2, with 8 nucleotides matching TRBD2. Germline trimming cut 6 bases from V and 0 bases from J; bases unmatched to any gene: 9. The CDR3 sequence is 16 residues long. In germline, CDR1 is DFQATT, CDR2 SNEGSKA (reference sequence). The CDR3 bases are TGCAGTGCCACCAGTTTAGCGGGACCGAACACCGGGGAGCTGTTTTTT. It yields the protein CSATSLAGPNTGELFF.

The CDR3 sequence: CSVEPGSTDTQYF. CDR3 nucleotides: TGCAGCGTTGAACCGGGTAGCACAGATACGCAGTATTTT. The V and J genes are TRBV29-1 and TRBJ2-3; D remains ambiguous. CDR1 and CDR2 (germline): SQVTM, ANQGSEA. This CDR3 has 13 residues. The V end was cut by 2 bases, the J end by 0 bases, with 6 bases between.

V is TRBV28 and J is TRBJ2-5, with D perhaps TRBD2 (5 bases). The CDR3 is made up of 13 amino acids. CDR1 is MDHEN, CDR2 SYDVKM, per germline. V lost 4 bases and J 5 bases, leaving 11 bases between the germline ends. The CDR3 reads CASSSRRRETQYF. CDR3 in DNA: TGTGCCAGCAGTTCGCGGAGGAGGGAGACCCAGTACTTC.

This clonotype was detected a few times. The V gene is TRBV7-2, the J gene TRBJ1-5; 8 bases map to TRBD1. The CDR3 is 16 amino acids. Trimming took 5 bases from V and 4 from J; bases not matched to a gene: 10. Germline loops: CDR1 SGHTA, CDR2 FQGNSA. CDR3 nucleotide sequence: TGTGCCAGCAGCCCTAGACCGGGACAGGAGAATCAGCCCCAGCATTTT. Protein sequence: CASSPRPGQENQPQHF.

The table lists this clonotype with a few counts. The chain employs TRBV12-3 or TRBV12-4 and TRBJ2-5; no reliable D call. Gene TRBJ2-7 matches the end of the DNA better, so the J call may be wrong. The CDR3 contains 10 residues. CDR3 coding DNA: TGTGCCAGCAGAAATTCCGAGCAGTACTTC. It specifies CASRNSEQYF.

The chain carries TRBV15 and TRBJ1-2; D ambiguous. The CDR3 totals 12 residues. Germline V CDR1 and CDR2: LNHNV, YYDKDF (reference sequence). The V end lost 0 bases, the J end lost 8 bases, and 7 bases lay between the germline ends. The DNA for the CDR3 is TGTGCCACCAGCAGAGAAAGGAGGGGCTACACCTTC. Amino acids: CATSRERRGYTF.

The genes are TRBV29-1 and TRBJ2-2; possibly TRBD2 for D (5 bases). This CDR3 is 13 amino acids long. Trimming took off 6 bases at V and 4 bases at J, with 12 bases between the two ends. Germline loops: CDR1 SQVTM, CDR2 ANQGSEA. The CDR3 region is CSVLVAGTGELFF. CDR3 sequence (DNA): TGCAGCGTACTAGTTGCTGGCACCGGGGAGCTGTTTTTT.

The chain employs TRBV2 and TRBJ2-5, with 8 bases aligning to TRBD2. CDR1 and CDR2 from the germline V gene are SNHLY and FYNNEI. J lost 3 bases, V lost 7 bases, and 4 bases had no gene match. This CDR3 is 13 amino acids long. CDR3 protein: CASNSGVEETQYF. The CDR3 nucleotides are TGTGCCAGCAATAGCGGGGTCGAAGAGACCCAGTACTTC.